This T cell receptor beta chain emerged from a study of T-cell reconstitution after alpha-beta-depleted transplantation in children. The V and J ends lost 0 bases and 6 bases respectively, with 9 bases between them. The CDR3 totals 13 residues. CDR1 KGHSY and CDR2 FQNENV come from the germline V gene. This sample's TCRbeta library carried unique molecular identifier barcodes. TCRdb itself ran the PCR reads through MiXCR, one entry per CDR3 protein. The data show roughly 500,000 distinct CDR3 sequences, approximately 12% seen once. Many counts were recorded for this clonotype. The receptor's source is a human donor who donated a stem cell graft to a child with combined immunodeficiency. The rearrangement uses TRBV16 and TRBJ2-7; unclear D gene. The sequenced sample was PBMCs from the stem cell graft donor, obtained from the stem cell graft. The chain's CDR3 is CASSQSIGLEQYF. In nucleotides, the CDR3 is TGTGCCAGCAGCCAATCGATCGGTCTCGAGCAGTACTTC. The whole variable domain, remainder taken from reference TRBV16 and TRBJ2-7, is GEEVAQTPKHLVRGEGQKAKLYCAPIKGHSYVFWYQQVLKNEFKFLISFQNENVFDETGMPKERFSAKCLPNSPCSLEIQATKLEDSAVYFCASSQSIGLEQYFGPGTRLTVT.